These T cell receptor beta chains were read from a single sample in a study of cytomegalovirus exposure and HLA in healthy donors. TCRdb's copy holds only in-frame clones and misses some; the assay was immunoSEQ multiplex PCR. The repertoire has about 73,000 clones, around 96% of them found once; the top ten carry over 3%. The sequencing input was PBMCs. These receptors were taken from a young man in good health and CMV-seronegative. Each CDR3 is given with its conserved first and last residue. D genes are given only for firm matches. Size is stated for part of the rows, as once, few or many counts, or as a class when the clone is expanded.

j_call,d_call,v_call,clone_size,cdr3_aa,cdr3_nt
TRBJ2-1,NA,TRBV7-9,NA,CASSFRGGYNEQFF,TGTGCCAGCAGCTTCCGGGGAGGTTACAATGAGCAGTTCTTC
TRBJ2-5,TRBD2,TRBV29-1,NA,CSVGSLSGGAWETQYF,TGCAGCGTTGGATCCTTGAGCGGGGGGGCCTGGGAGACCCAGTACTTC
TRBJ2-4,NA,TRBV16,NA,CASSQEAGAAKNIQYF,TGTGCCAGCAGCCAAGAGGCAGGGGCAGCCAAAAACATTCAGTACTTC
TRBJ1-4,TRBD1,TRBV28,NA,CASSRAGQGENEKLFF,TGTGCCAGCAGTCGTGCTGGACAGGGCGAAAATGAAAAACTGTTTTTT
TRBJ1-3,NA,TRBV7-8,NA,CASSSRQTGTIYF,TGTGCCAGCAGCTCCCGACAGACTGGTACCATATATTTT
TRBJ2-2,NA,TRBV7-2,NA,CASSLLGGATGELFF,TGTGCCAGCAGTCTGCTTGGGGGGGCGACCGGGGAGCTGTTTTTT
TRBJ2-5,TRBD1,TRBV5-1,NA,CASSLARGLQETQYF,TGCGCCAGCAGCTTGGCCAGGGGGCTCCAAGAGACCCAGTACTTC
TRBJ2-1,TRBD1,TRBV10-1,NA,CASSPGTGGAGSYNEQFF,TGCGCCAGCAGTCCCGGGACAGGGGGCGCGGGCTCCTACAATGAGCAGTTCTTC
TRBJ1-2,NA,TRBV15,NA,CATSRDFGGNYGYTF,TGTGCCACCAGCAGAGATTTCGGGGGTAACTATGGCTACACCTTC
TRBJ2-5,TRBD1,TRBV11-2,NA,CASTFSGQGGETQYF,TGTGCCAGCACCTTTTCGGGACAGGGGGGAGAGACCCAGTACTTC
TRBJ2-1,TRBD1,TRBV6-1,once,CASSTPRDRGNEQFF,TGTGCCAGCAGCACCCCCCGGGACAGGGGTAATGAGCAGTTCTTC
TRBJ1-4,NA,TRBV28,NA,CASSLGATREKLFF,TGTGCCAGCAGCCTGGGCGCCACGAGAGAAAAACTGTTTTTT
TRBJ2-3,NA,TRBV30,NA,CAWTQQTDTQYF,TGTGCCTGGACTCAACAAACAGATACGCAGTATTTT
TRBJ1-1,NA,TRBV19,NA,CASSNLGASATEAFF,TGTGCCAGTAGTAATCTGGGAGCAAGTGCCACTGAAGCTTTCTTT
TRBJ2-1,TRBD2,TRBV29-1,NA,CRVMGGSSTREQFF,TGCAGAGTGATGGGGGGGTCATCGACCAGGGAGCAGTTCTTC
TRBJ2-5,NA,TRBV7-6,NA,CASSLVLRETQYF,TGTGCCAGCAGCTTGGTCCTTCGGGAGACCCAGTACTTC
TRBJ1-2,NA,TRBV6-1,NA,CASSVGEGDGYTF,TGTGCCAGCAGTGTCGGTGAGGGGGATGGCTACACCTTC
TRBJ1-2,NA,TRBV9,NA,CASSVDADAVGGYTF,TGTGCCAGCAGCGTAGATGCTGACGCGGTCGGTGGCTACACCTTC
TRBJ2-7,NA,TRBV27,NA,CAGSLDIFGEQYF,TGTGCCGGCAGCCTGGACATCTTCGGCGAGCAGTACTTC
TRBJ1-5,TRBD1,TRBV23-1,NA,CASSQSDRDPPQHF,TGCGCCAGCAGTCAATCGGACAGGGATCCGCCCCAGCATTTT
TRBJ2-3,TRBD2,TRBV6-5,NA,CASRDSGGRTDTQYF,TGTGCCAGCAGGGATTCGGGGGGGCGGACAGATACGCAGTATTTT
TRBJ1-5,NA,TRBV30,NA,CAWNLGQGNQPQHF,TGTGCCTGGAATTTAGGGCAGGGTAATCAGCCCCAGCATTTT
TRBJ1-1,TRBD1,TRBV5-1,NA,CASSPTGSFFTEAFF,TGCGCCAGCAGCCCGACAGGGTCGTTTTTCACTGAAGCTTTCTTT
TRBJ1-5,TRBD1,TRBV5-1,NA,CASSLVPGQGAQQPQHF,TGCGCCAGCAGCCTCGTCCCGGGACAGGGGGCACAACAGCCCCAGCATTTT
TRBJ2-2,NA,TRBV15,NA,CATSGGHLGTGELFF,TGTGCCACCAGCGGAGGACATCTTGGGACCGGGGAGCTGTTTTTT
TRBJ1-2,NA,TRBV28,once,CASRGGPGTGNYGYTF,TGTGCCAGCAGGGGGGGTCCGGGGACTGGGAACTATGGCTACACCTTC
TRBJ1-1,TRBD1,TRBV7-8,NA,CASSPTAGTGTEAFF,TGTGCCAGCAGCCCGACGGCCGGGACAGGCACTGAAGCTTTCTTT
TRBJ2-3,TRBD2,TRBV13,NA,CASSLISGGVDTQYF,TGTGCCAGCAGCTTGATTAGCGGGGGGGTGGATACGCAGTATTTT
TRBJ2-5,TRBD2,TRBV28,NA,CASSFPGERGGTQYF,TGTGCCAGCAGTTTCCCCGGAGAGCGGGGGGGGACCCAGTACTTC
TRBJ2-7,NA,TRBV28,NA,CASSLFVGGASYEQYF,TGTGCCAGCAGTTTATTTGTCGGAGGGGCTTCCTACGAGCAGTACTTC
TRBJ2-7,TRBD2,TRBV6-5,NA,CASSPLAGGSYEQYF,TGTGCCAGCAGCCCTCTAGCGGGGGGCAGCTACGAGCAGTACTTC
TRBJ2-1,NA,TRBV4-3,NA,CASSQDTAGNNEQFF,TGCGCCAGCAGCCAAGATACCGCGGGGAACAATGAGCAGTTCTTC
TRBJ1-5,NA,TRBV28,NA,CASSAGAGNQPQHF,TGTGCCAGCAGTGCGGGGGCCGGCAATCAGCCCCAGCATTTT